Listed below are T cell receptor beta chains from one sample, sequenced in a study of OX40 agonist ivuxolimab in advanced cancers. The table came from immunoSEQ multiplex PCR; TCRdb's copy has only in-frame clones and leaves some out. The data contain more than 80,000 clones, 91% of them singletons. The specimen comprised CD4+ or CD8+ T cells sorted from blood, sampled in a trial of the OX40 agonist ivuxolimab. These receptors came from an adult with an advanced solid tumor such as melanoma, head and neck, liver or kidney cancer. CDR3s include the opening cysteine and the closing phenylalanine or tryptophan. A D gene is named only where the DNA matches it firmly. Size is omitted from some rows. Given values are once, few, many or a class for expanded clones.

>TRBV29-1|.|.|TRBJ2-2
TGCAGCGTAGACACGGGAGTGGGATTTCCCGGGGAGCTGTTTTTT
CSVDTGVGFPGELFF
>TRBV7-2|TRBD1|.|TRBJ2-1
TGTGCCAGCAGCCCCAGGGGACAGGGCGATGAGCAGTTCTTC
CASSPRGQGDEQFF
>TRBV5-1|TRBD1|.|TRBJ2-7
TGCGCCAGCAGCTTGTCGCAGGGGGCTCAGTACTTC
CASSLSQGAQYF
>TRBV19|.|.|TRBJ1-1
TGTGCCAGTAGTATTTCGGGAAGTAGGAATGAAGCTTTCTTT
CASSISGSRNEAFF
>TRBV7-2|.|.|TRBJ2-2
TGTGCCAGCAGCTTAAAGTGGGAGCTGTTTTTT
CASSLKWELFF
>TRBV11-2|.|.|TRBJ2-5
TGTGCCAGCAGCGATTTAGGAGGAGGGCAAGAGACCCAGTACTTC
CASSDLGGGQETQYF
>TRBV6-1|.|.|TRBJ1-6
TGTGCCAGCAGTGAACGGATTGAGGGGCGGAATTCACCCCTCCACTTT
CASSERIEGRNSPLHF
>TRBV11-2|.|.|TRBJ2-5
TGTGCCAGCAGTCAAGTGGGGGCAGGACAAGAGACCCAGTACTTC
CASSQVGAGQETQYF
>TRBV7-9|.|.|TRBJ2-6
TGTGCCAGCCTCACCCAGGGAATTATCTCTGGGGCCAACGTCCTGACTTTC
CASLTQGIISGANVLTF
>TRBV27|TRBD2|.|TRBJ2-3
TGTGCCAGCAGCAGACTAGCGGTACCCTCCACAGATACGCAGTATTTT
CASSRLAVPSTDTQYF
>TRBV5-5|.|.|TRBJ1-5
TGTGCCAGCAGCTTTGGTGACTCTAGCAATCAGCCCCAGCATTTT
CASSFGDSSNQPQHF
>TRBV28|TRBD1|.|TRBJ1-4
TGTGCCAGCAGTCCGCGACAGGGCTTTAATGAAAAACTGTTTTTT
CASSPRQGFNEKLFF
>TRBV5-1|.|.|TRBJ1-3
TGCGCCAGCAGCTTGGATGGGGGAAACACCATATATTTT
CASSLDGGNTIYF
>TRBV7-2|TRBD1|.|TRBJ2-7
TGTGCCAGCACCGAGGGGGCCGCGAGCTCCTACGAGCAGTACTTC
CASTEGAASSYEQYF
>TRBV7-9|.|.|TRBJ1-5
TGTGCCAGCAGTGGGACCGCTGACTATCAGCCCCAGCATTTT
CASSGTADYQPQHF
>TRBV4-1|.|.|TRBJ2-7
TGCGCCAGCAGCCTCAGCCCAACCCGCTCCTACGAGCAGTACTTC
CASSLSPTRSYEQYF
>TRBV6-5|.|.|TRBJ2-5
TGTGCCAGCAGTGGGAGCGCCCAAGAGACCCAGTACTTC
CASSGSAQETQYF
>TRBV5-8|TRBD1|once|TRBJ2-7
TGTGCCAGCAGCCTGGACAGGGGCGAGCAGTACTTC
CASSLDRGEQYF
>TRBV4-3|TRBD1|.|TRBJ2-2
TGCGCCAGCAGCCGGGACAGGGGATCCGGGGAGCTGTTTTTT
CASSRDRGSGELFF
>TRBV19|.|.|TRBJ2-3
TGTGCCAGTAGTAGGAGAACAGATACGCAGTATTTT
CASSRRTDTQYF
>TRBV19|TRBD1|.|TRBJ2-6
TGTGCCAGTAGTATATCAGGGGGCGCATCGGGGGCCAACGTCCTGACTTTC
CASSISGGASGANVLTF
>TRBV5-1|TRBD2|.|TRBJ2-1
TGCGCCAGCAGCTTGGGATCTAGCGGTAATGAGCAGTTCTTC
CASSLGSSGNEQFF
>TRBV5-8|.|.|TRBJ2-7
TGTGCCAGCAGCTCCTCCACGCGTTACGAGCAGTACTTC
CASSSSTRYEQYF
>TRBV4-1|TRBD1|.|TRBJ2-3
TGCGCCAGCAGCCACTCGGACAGGGTGGGGACAGATACGCAGTATTTT
CASSHSDRVGTDTQYF
>TRBV6-5|TRBD2|.|TRBJ2-7
TGTGCCAGCAGTCTTAGCGGGAGTCAGTACGAGCAGTACTTC
CASSLSGSQYEQYF
>TRBV19|TRBD1|.|TRBJ2-4
TGTGCCAGTAGTGTACAGGGGCGAAACATTCAGTACTTC
CASSVQGRNIQYF
>TRBV1|.|.|TRBJ1-5
TGCACCAGCAGCCAAGTTAGGGGGAGGACTCAGCCCCAGCATTTT
CTSSQVRGRTQPQHF
>TRBV4-2|.|.|TRBJ2-7
TGTGCCAGCAGCCAAGACCTGGTGGGGGCGTCCTACGAGCAGTACTTC
CASSQDLVGASYEQYF
>TRBV28|TRBD2|once|TRBJ2-4
TGTGCCAGCAGTTTAAGACTAGCGGGAGGCAGCCAAAACATTCAGTACTTC
CASSLRLAGGSQNIQYF
>TRBV27|TRBD2|.|TRBJ2-1
TGTGCCAGCAGTTCGACTGGACTAGCGGGAGGGCCTAGGAATGAGCAGTTCTTC
CASSSTGLAGGPRNEQFF
>TRBV6-1|.|.|TRBJ1-2
TGTGCCAGCTCAGGGGCGAATCCGCGGGACTATGGCTACACCTTC
CASSGANPRDYGYTF
>TRBV23-1|.|.|TRBJ2-1
TGCGCCAGCGGAGGGGGGGGCGGGACTCGTGAGCAGTTCTTC
CASGGGGGTREQFF
>TRBV11-2|TRBD2|.|TRBJ2-7
TGTGCCAGCAGCTCCAAGCCGGGACTAGCGGGAGGGGGAATTTACGAGCAGTACTTC
CASSSKPGLAGGGIYEQYF
>TRBV29-1|TRBD1|.|TRBJ1-5
TGCAGCGTGGGGGGGACAGGGGATAGCAATCAGCCCCAGCATTTT
CSVGGTGDSNQPQHF
>TRBV7-8|.|few|TRBJ2-5
TGTGCCAGCACCCAAAGGGGGAGGGCCTTTGAGACCCAGTACTTC
CASTQRGRAFETQYF
>TRBV7-9|TRBD1|.|TRBJ1-2
TGTGCCAGCAGCTCAGAACCGGGACAGGGTGCACACTATGGCTACACCTTC
CASSSEPGQGAHYGYTF
>TRBV7-8|TRBD2|.|TRBJ2-5
TGTGCCAGCAGCTCCGGAGGTTCTAGCGGGATCGGGGAGACCCAGTACTTC
CASSSGGSSGIGETQYF
>TRBV7-3|.|.|TRBJ2-1
TGTGCCAGCAGTACTGGCGGGAACTGGAATGAGCAGTTCTTC
CASSTGGNWNEQFF
>TRBV6-6|TRBD1|.|TRBJ1-1
TGTGCCAGCAGAAAGCTGATGACAGGGGGCACTGAAGCTTTCTTT
CASRKLMTGGTEAFF
>TRBV7-2|.|.|TRBJ2-1
TGTGCCAGCAGCTTCGCAGGGTCCTACAATGAGCAGTTCTTC
CASSFAGSYNEQFF
>TRBV7-9|TRBD1|few|TRBJ2-7
TGTGCCAGCACCACATCTCCTCACCCGGGACAGCCCTACGAGCAGTACTTC
CASTTSPHPGQPYEQYF
>TRBV27|.|once|TRBJ1-3
TGTGCCAGCAGTAAAGTCGACAGAAGATCCTCTGGAAACACCATATATTTT
CASSKVDRRSSGNTIYF
>TRBV27|.|.|TRBJ2-1
TGTGCCAGCAGTTTAGTCCGGACCACCGACGGGGAGCAGTTCTTC
CASSLVRTTDGEQFF
>TRBV6-6|TRBD2|.|TRBJ2-5
TGTGCCAGTTTGGGAGCGGGAGGGCCTCGTCAAGAGACCCAGTACTTC
CASLGAGGPRQETQYF
>TRBV7-2|TRBD2|few|TRBJ2-7
TGTGCCAGCAGCCCGGGACTAGTTGAATCCTACGAGCAGTACTTC
CASSPGLVESYEQYF
>TRBV28|TRBD2|.|TRBJ2-1
TGTGCCAGCAGTGGTAAGACTAGCGGGAGGGCCCTTGGCTCCTACAATGAGCAGTTCTTC
CASSGKTSGRALGSYNEQFF
>TRBV19|TRBD1|.|TRBJ1-4
TGTGCCAGTAGTGCCTCCACGACAGGGGGCCATGAAAAACTGTTTTTT
CASSASTTGGHEKLFF
>TRBV25-1|TRBD1|once|TRBJ1-4
TGTGCCAGCAGTGACCCGGGACAGATATCAACTAATGAAAAACTGTTTTTT
CASSDPGQISTNEKLFF
>TRBV4-2|.|.|TRBJ2-1
TGTGCCAGCAGCCCGACGGCGAGGACTTTCTACAATGAGCAGTTCTTC
CASSPTARTFYNEQFF
>TRBV4-2|TRBD2|.|TRBJ2-5
TGTGCCAGCAGCCAAGATAGCGGGAGGGTCAACAAAGAGACCCAGTACTTC
CASSQDSGRVNKETQYF
>TRBV30|TRBD1|.|TRBJ2-7
TGTGCCTGGAAATCGGACAGGGGGGCCTACGAGCAGTACTTC
CAWKSDRGAYEQYF
>TRBV19|.|.|TRBJ2-2
TGTGCCAGTAGTGAGGTGGGACGGACCGGGGAGCTGTTTTTT
CASSEVGRTGELFF
>TRBV6-5|.|.|TRBJ2-7
TGTGCCAGCAGTCCCTCTGGGAGGAGTCAGTACGAGCAGTACTTC
CASSPSGRSQYEQYF
>TRBV28|TRBD2|.|TRBJ2-2
TGTGCCAGCACCCTAGCGGGAGGAACCGGGGAGCTGTTTTTT
CASTLAGGTGELFF
>TRBV19|.|.|TRBJ1-3
TGTGCCAGTAGTATAGATAGCTCCAGCTCTGGAAACACCATATATTTT
CASSIDSSSSGNTIYF